This T cell receptor (beta chain) was recorded in a study of shared clonotypes between healthy human individuals. Study results and limitations: Of the naive CD4 clonotypes, roughly 5.2% were shared across a handful of donors.

Note on this clone: The antigen remains undetermined.

The test was conducted at deep level. The method was immunoSEQ multiplex PCR; TCRdb's version includes in-frame clones alone and lacks a portion of them. The sample records roughly 1.4 million clones, roughly 98.5% being singletons. The sample was naive CD4+ T cells sorted from blood. Subset of the sample: CD45RA+ positively selected. The receptor's source is a man between 25 and 39 years old in good health.

CDR3 region: CSASTWTGMEKLFF. The CDR3 bases are TGCAGCGCTTCGACTTGGACAGGGATGGAAAAACTGTTTTTT. This chain uses TRBV29-1 with TRBJ1-4; 8 bases are a match to TRBD1. V lost 7 bases to trimming and J lost 8 bases; unmatched junction nucleotides: 12. This CDR3 is 14 amino acids long. Germline V gene data show CDR1 as SQVTM and CDR2 as ANQGSEA.